This T cell receptor (beta chain) was captured in a study of Graves' ophthalmopathy and Graves' hyperthyroidism. RNA transcripts yielded amplified TCR beta CDR3 regions. Following a first-round RT-PCR that used HTBI primers, a second-round multiplex PCR was carried out. TCRdb recomputed calls from the multiplex PCR reads with MiXCR, one row per CDR3 protein. The sample yields 600,000 to 950,000 distinct CDR3 sequences, roughly 40% seen once. The CDR3 has 15 residues. CDR1 is SGHTA and CDR2 is FQGNSA in the germline V gene. Germline trimming cut 6 bases from V and 0 bases from J; bases unmatched to any gene: 4. Other autoimmune diseases, uncontrolled infections, pregnancy or lactation excluded patients from enrollment. Physicians reached a diagnosis by relying on clinical symptoms, serum thyroxine, TRAb, thyroid ultrasound and orbital computed tomography. It was from roughly 10 ml of fresh peripheral blood that the PBMCs came.

V gene TRBV7-2 combines with J gene TRBJ2-2; 7 nucleotides agree with TRBD1. The clonotype comes from an adult man with Graves' ophthalmopathy. Sequencing input: peripheral blood. CDR3 nucleotide sequence: TGTGCCAGCAGTTCCGGGACAGCGAACACCGGGGAGCTGTTTTTT. As protein: CASSSGTANTGELFF.